The rows below give T cell receptor beta chains drawn from one sample of a study of cytomegalovirus exposure and HLA in healthy donors. The data were produced by immunoSEQ multiplex PCR, yet TCRdb's version contains in-frame clones alone and is incomplete. The sample lists some 140,000 clones, roughly two thirds occurring once. The sequencing sample was made of PBMCs. Receptors originate from a middle-aged woman in good health and CMV-seronegative. Both conserved end residues are part of each CDR3. A D gene is named only where the DNA matches it firmly. Size values are once, few and many counts, or a class for expanded clones, and some rows have none.

d_call: -
v_call: TRBV29-1
j_call: TRBJ1-2
cdr3_length: 11
clone_size: -
cdr3_aa: CSVGRTPGYTF
cdr3_nt: TGCAGCGTGGGGAGGACCCCGGGCTACACCTTC

d_call: TRBD1
v_call: TRBV5-6
j_call: TRBJ2-6
cdr3_length: 18
clone_size: once
cdr3_aa: CASSLGTGGGSGANVLTF
cdr3_nt: TGTGCCAGCAGCTTGGGGACAGGGGGTGGCTCTGGGGCCAACGTCCTGACTTTC

d_call: -
v_call: TRBV7-9
j_call: TRBJ1-2
cdr3_length: 16
clone_size: -
cdr3_aa: CASSLAPGSGLYGYTF
cdr3_nt: TGTGCCAGCAGCTTAGCGCCAGGGTCGGGCTTGTATGGCTACACCTTC

d_call: TRBD1
v_call: TRBV5-1
j_call: TRBJ2-5
cdr3_length: 13
clone_size: -
cdr3_aa: CASSPDREQTQYF
cdr3_nt: TGCGCCAGCAGCCCAGACAGGGAGCAGACCCAGTACTTC

d_call: -
v_call: TRBV5-1
j_call: TRBJ1-2
cdr3_length: 14
clone_size: -
cdr3_aa: CASSPLTINYGYTF
cdr3_nt: TGCGCCAGCAGCCCGTTAACTATCAACTATGGCTACACCTTC

d_call: -
v_call: TRBV19
j_call: TRBJ2-3
cdr3_length: 13
clone_size: once
cdr3_aa: CATARQSTDTQYF
cdr3_nt: TGTGCCACCGCCAGACAGAGCACAGATACGCAGTATTTT

d_call: TRBD1
v_call: TRBV9
j_call: TRBJ2-1
cdr3_length: 18
clone_size: -
cdr3_aa: CASSTNPSDRGFHNEQFF
cdr3_nt: TGTGCCAGCAGCACCAATCCCTCGGACAGGGGGTTCCACAATGAGCAGTTCTTC

d_call: -
v_call: TRBV6-6
j_call: TRBJ1-1
cdr3_length: 13
clone_size: -
cdr3_aa: CASIYRGNTEAFF
cdr3_nt: TGTGCCAGCATTTACCGGGGAAACACTGAAGCTTTCTTT

d_call: -
v_call: TRBV5-1
j_call: TRBJ2-2
cdr3_length: 16
clone_size: -
cdr3_aa: CASSPLGGADTGELFF
cdr3_nt: TGCGCCAGCAGCCCCTTGGGTGGGGCCGACACCGGGGAGCTGTTTTTT

d_call: TRBD2
v_call: TRBV7-2
j_call: TRBJ2-3
cdr3_length: 16
clone_size: -
cdr3_aa: CASSLYAGGRPDTQYF
cdr3_nt: TGTGCCAGCAGCTTATACGCGGGGGGGCGACCAGATACGCAGTATTTT

d_call: TRBD1
v_call: TRBV11-2
j_call: TRBJ2-5
cdr3_length: 14
clone_size: -
cdr3_aa: CASSIITGGETQYF
cdr3_nt: TGTGCCAGCAGCATAATTACAGGGGGAGAGACCCAGTACTTC

d_call: -
v_call: TRBV4-1
j_call: TRBJ2-1
cdr3_length: 17
clone_size: -
cdr3_aa: CASSHPRLDFSYNEQFF
cdr3_nt: TGCGCCAGCAGCCACCCCCGACTAGACTTCTCCTACAATGAGCAGTTCTTC

d_call: -
v_call: TRBV12-2
j_call: TRBJ2-1
cdr3_length: 21
clone_size: -
cdr3_aa: CASRHSKKTHTSGGPNNEQFF
cdr3_nt: TGTGCAAGTCGCCATTCGAAAAAAACTCATACTAGCGGGGGGCCGAACAATGAGCAGTTCTTC

d_call: -
v_call: TRBV9
j_call: TRBJ2-2
cdr3_length: 14
clone_size: -
cdr3_aa: CASSVGRSYGELFF
cdr3_nt: TGTGCCAGCAGCGTAGGACGGAGCTACGGGGAGCTGTTTTTT

d_call: TRBD2
v_call: TRBV19
j_call: TRBJ2-5
cdr3_length: 15
clone_size: -
cdr3_aa: CASRPGGLAEETQYF
cdr3_nt: TGTGCCAGTAGGCCCGGCGGACTAGCGGAAGAGACCCAGTACTTC

d_call: TRBD2
v_call: TRBV7-2
j_call: TRBJ2-1
cdr3_length: 15
clone_size: -
cdr3_aa: CASSLGLAGGLEQFF
cdr3_nt: TGTGCCAGCAGCTTAGGTCTAGCGGGGGGGCTTGAGCAGTTCTTC